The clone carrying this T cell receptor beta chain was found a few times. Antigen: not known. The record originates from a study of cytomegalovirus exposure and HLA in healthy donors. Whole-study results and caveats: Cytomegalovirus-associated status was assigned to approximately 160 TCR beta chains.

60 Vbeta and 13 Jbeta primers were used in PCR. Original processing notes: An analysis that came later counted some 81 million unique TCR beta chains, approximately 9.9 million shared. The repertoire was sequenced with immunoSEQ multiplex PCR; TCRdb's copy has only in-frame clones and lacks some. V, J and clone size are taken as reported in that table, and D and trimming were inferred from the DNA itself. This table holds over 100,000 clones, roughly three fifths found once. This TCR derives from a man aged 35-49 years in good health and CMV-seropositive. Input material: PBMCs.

CDR3 region: CASSLVPSGYTDTQYF. CDR3 bases: TGTGCCAGCAGCTTAGTTCCTAGCGGGTACACAGATACGCAGTATTTT. V usage is TRBV7-9 and J usage is TRBJ2-3, with 8 nucleotides matching TRBD2. The CDR3 runs to 16 residues. V shed 1 base, J shed 2 bases, and the junction held 5 bases outside the gene matches. Germline values: CDR1 SEHNR, CDR2 FQNEAQ (reference sequence).